This T cell receptor (beta chain) came from a study of T cell responses to AZD1222 COVID-19 vaccine. This clone was found once. Its antigen remains unidentified. V gave up 5 bases and J gave up 5 bases; unmatched junction bases: 7. The CDR3 spans 14 residues. Germline CDR1 is SEHNR and CDR2 is FQNEAQ (reference sequence). Study conclusions and caveats: Clonal diversity was possibly underestimated; the donors were predominantly white British and more often female. Among those given AZD1222, only five to seven were seropositive at baseline.

Profiled with immunoSEQ multiplex PCR; TCRdb holds only in-frame clones, not every one. Among about 130,000 clones listed, approximately 91% were seen once. V and J are TRBV7-9 and TRBJ2-5; 8 nucleotides match TRBD2. Sequencing used peripheral blood, obtained on day 0 of AZD1222 vaccination. The TCR was taken from an adult in good health. The CDR3 spells CASSATGRGETQYF. The CDR3 coding sequence is TGTGCCAGCAGCGCGACCGGGAGGGGTGAGACCCAGTACTTC.